The entry below gives a single TCR beta chain sequence along with its context. These data are taken from a study of blood T cell repertoires in COVID-19. In the study overall: Acute and convalescent COVID-19 specimens originated in the United States, Italy and Spain. From T cells, B-cell-depleted T cells, or PBMCs came the material, which was cDNA or gDNA.

Germline V gene lookup returns CDR1 SGHDN and CDR2 FVKESK. CDR3 size: 15 residues. Trimming at V came to 3 bases and at J to 4 bases, leaving 4 bases not matched to a gene. Clones were sequenced by immunoSEQ multiplex PCR, and TCRdb holds only the in-frame ones, with some missing. The sample consists of some 160,000 clones, 65% to 85% of them appearing once. J is TRBJ2-1 and V is TRBV14; TRBD1 matches at 9 bases. The clonotype originates from a woman in her seventies who had recovered from COVID-19. The sequencing sample was made of peripheral blood. The CDR3 nucleotides read TGTGCCAGCAGCCACCTGACAGGGGGATACAATGAGCAGTTCTTC. It is translated as CASSHLTGGYNEQFF.